The 12 T cell receptor beta chains below were found in one sample sequenced in a study of yellow fever vaccine responses in identical twins. TCRdb processed the RT-PCR reads anew with MiXCR; each CDR3 protein has one entry. The sample comprises some 11,000 distinct CDR3 sequences, roughly 82% of which are singletons, and around 7.8% rests with the top ten. The source was T cells from blood (PBMCs), unsorted or a sorted subset (not recorded which), collected before or after yellow fever vaccination (not recorded which). These receptors all stem from a woman aged 18-30 years who received the yellow fever vaccine.

The chain uses TRBV7-9 and TRBJ2-1, with 10 bases matching TRBD2. This CDR3 contains 18 residues. The germline gives CDR1 SEHNR, CDR2 FQNEAQ (reference sequence). V was pared by 0 bases and J by 5 bases, with 10 bases of the junction left unmatched. The CDR3 bases are TGTGCCAGCAGCTTAGCGCTGAGCGGGAGGGTCCAGGACAATGAGCAGTTCTTC. This codes for CASSLALSGRVQDNEQFF. The variable domain in full, with the rest retrieved from reference TRBV7-9 and TRBJ2-1, is DTGVSQNPRHKITKRGQNVTFRCDPISEHNRLYWYRQTLGQGPEFLTYFQNEAQLEKSRLLSDRFSAERPKGSFSTLEIQRTEQGDSAMYLCASSLALSGRVQDNEQFFGPGTRLTVL.

V and J are TRBV5-4 and TRBJ2-7; D might be TRBD1 or TRBD2, each matching 5 bases. The CDR3 has 14 residues. V gave up 0 bases and J gave up 4 bases, with 11 bases separating them. CDR1 is SGHNT, CDR2 YYREEE, per germline (reference sequence). The CDR3 sequence is CASSLGGSHYEQYV. Written as DNA, the CDR3 is TGTGCCAGCAGCTTGGGGGGGTCTCATTACGAGCAGTACGTC.

This clonotype was detected once. V gene TRBV7-2 combines with J gene TRBJ2-2; 9 nucleotides align to TRBD2. Germline V gene sequence: CDR1 SGHTA, CDR2 FQGNSA. J was trimmed by 4 bases and V by 3 bases; bases with no gene match: 9. The CDR3 spans 17 residues. This CDR3 reads CASSLAAGGPLTGELFF. Here the CDR3 DNA reads TGTGCCAGCAGCTTGGCTGCGGGAGGGCCCCTCACCGGGGAGCTGTTTTTT.

V usage is TRBV28 and J usage is TRBJ2-3, with a possible D match to TRBD2 (5 bases). Trimming removed 6 bases from V and 6 bases from J, with 19 bases in between. The CDR3 length is 15 residues. CDR1 is MDHEN, CDR2 SYDVKM, per germline. In DNA form, the CDR3 reads TGTGCCAGCAGACACTCGGTGGTGGTAGCGGATACGCAGTATTTT. Protein sequence: CASRHSVVVADTQYF.

This chain joins TRBV28 and TRBJ2-2, with D hard to call. Germline V gene sequence: CDR1 MDHEN, CDR2 SYDVKM. The CDR3 runs to 16 residues. The V end was cut by 7 bases, the J end by 1 base, with 16 bases between. The CDR3 spells CASKLTRLVNTGELFF. CDR3 coding DNA: TGTGCCAGCAAATTAACGCGTTTGGTGAACACCGGGGAGCTGTTTTTT.

The chain has TRBV11-1 and TRBJ1-2; 7 bases fit TRBD1. V trimming: 6 bases; J trimming: 0 bases; junction bases outside the gene matches: 10. Germline V gives CDR1 SGHAT, CDR2 FQDESV (reference sequence). This CDR3 has 16 amino acids. The CDR3 bases are TGTGCCAGCAGGAATCTAGACAGGGCGACTAACTATGGCTACACCTTC. Protein: CASRNLDRATNYGYTF.

The chain has TRBV7-3 and TRBJ2-1; 9 nucleotides agree with TRBD2. This CDR3 comprises 17 residues. Germline CDR1 SGHTA, CDR2 FQGTGA. With V trimmed by 2 bases and J by 10 bases, 15 bases remained unmatched. The CDR3, as DNA: TGTGCCAGCAGCTTATCTGGGACTAGCCCATTAATTAAAGAGCAGTTCTTC. It specifies CASSLSGTSPLIKEQFF.

The chain is built from TRBV20-1 and TRBJ2-7; 8 bases match TRBD2. Germline V gene data show CDR1 as DFQATT and CDR2 as SNEGSKA (reference sequence). The CDR3 spans 15 residues. The ends lost 0 bases at V and 3 bases at J; junction bases unmatched: 7. Written as DNA, the CDR3 is TGCAGTGCTAGAGATCTCGCGGGAGGAAACTACGAGCAGTACTTC. As protein: CSARDLAGGNYEQYF.

The chain combines TRBV27 with TRBJ2-7; D not certain. The CDR3 runs 12 residues. Germline loops: CDR1 MNHEY, CDR2 SMNVEV (reference sequence). The CDR3 DNA reads TGTGCCAGCATCTATTCCTCCCACGAGCAGTACGTC. As protein: CASIYSSHEQYV.

The J gene is TRBJ2-3, the V gene TRBV28; TRBD2 agrees at 9 bases. Germline CDR1 MDHEN, CDR2 SYDVKM. The V segment lost 3 bases and the J segment 1 base; nucleotides outside the gene matches: 2. The length of the CDR3 is 15 residues. The CDR3 here is CASSFRGGGTDTQYF. The CDR3 DNA reads TGTGCCAGCAGTTTCCGCGGGGGGGGCACAGATACGCAGTATTTT.

V usage is TRBV11-1 and J usage is TRBJ2-1; D possibly corresponds to TRBD2 (6 bases). CDR3 size: 13 residues. Germline CDR1 reads SGHAT; CDR2 reads FQDESV (reference sequence). V gave up 5 bases and J gave up 3 bases, with 8 bases separating them. DNA for the CDR3: TGTGCCAGCAGCGGGGGGAACTACAATGAGCAGTTCTTC. This sequence encodes CASSGGNYNEQFF.

The V call is TRBV6-1, the J call TRBJ2-1, with 10 bases identical to TRBD2. The V gene's germline CDR1 is MNHNS and CDR2 SASEGT. The CDR3 runs 14 residues. The trim removed 8 bases at V and 5 bases at J, leaving 6 bases unmatched. The CDR3 loop reads CASSGLAANNEQFF. The CDR3 nucleotides read TGTGCCAGCTCCGGACTAGCGGCAAACAATGAGCAGTTCTTC.